A selection of T cell receptor beta chains follows, all from one sample in a study of T cell changes during pregnancy in multiple sclerosis. The method was immunoSEQ multiplex PCR; TCRdb's version includes in-frame clones alone and lacks a portion of them. This sample has around 62,000 clones, with roughly 87% found just once. The sequencing here drew on peripheral blood, taken in the first trimester of pregnancy. These receptors were taken from a female donor with multiple sclerosis, enrolled in a pregnancy study. The CDR3 runs from the conserved cysteine through the conserved F or W. Fields, in order: clone size, D gene, J gene, V gene, CDR3 length, CDR3 protein, CDR3 DNA. The D gene is left open where the match is weak. Expanded clones are given a class, and other clones once, few, many or no size at all.

medium-sized | TRBD2 | TRBJ2-1 | TRBV28 | 14 | CASSLLSGGNEQFF | TGTGCCAGCAGCCTTCTGAGCGGGGGCAATGAGCAGTTCTTC
- | TRBD2 | TRBJ2-7 | TRBV19 | 16 | CASSIWGAATGGEQYF | TGTGCCAGTAGTATTTGGGGTGCTGCGACGGGGGGAGAGCAGTACTTC
once | TRBD1 | TRBJ2-7 | TRBV19 | 15 | CASRDGTGGRYEQYF | TGTGCCAGTAGGGACGGGACAGGGGGCAGGTACGAGCAGTACTTC
- | TRBD2 | TRBJ2-1 | TRBV27 | 17 | CASSLPPSGGMFSEQFF | TGTGCCAGCAGTCTACCTCCTAGCGGGGGGATGTTTTCTGAGCAGTTCTTC
- | - | TRBJ1-2 | TRBV6-5 | 13 | CASSYSLDYGYTF | TGTGCCAGCAGTTACTCACTAGACTATGGCTACACCTTC
once | - | TRBJ1-2 | TRBV7-8 | 12 | CASSLDRYGYTF | TGTGCCAGCAGCTTAGACAGATATGGCTACACCTTC
once | - | TRBJ2-7 | TRBV6-6 | 16 | CASSYSSGNLGYEQYF | TGTGCCAGCAGTTACTCGTCCGGGAACCTGGGCTACGAGCAGTACTTC
- | - | TRBJ1-5 | TRBV6-1 | 13 | CASSQKSNQPQHF | TGTGCCAGCAGCCAAAAATCAAATCAGCCCCAGCATTTT
- | TRBD2 | TRBJ2-6 | TRBV5-1 | 18 | CASREGLAGLSGANVLTF | TGCGCCAGCAGAGAGGGACTAGCGGGACTCTCTGGGGCCAACGTCCTGACTTTC
- | TRBD2 | TRBJ2-1 | TRBV30 | 15 | CAWRGAGGPSSEQFF | TGTGCCTGGAGAGGAGCGGGAGGGCCTTCTAGTGAGCAGTTCTTC
- | - | TRBJ1-2 | TRBV9 | 18 | CASSVGKGEQGSVRGYTF | TGTGCCAGCAGCGTAGGCAAGGGAGAACAGGGCTCCGTTCGTGGCTACACCTTC
- | - | TRBJ1-5 | TRBV10-3 | 15 | CATKTTGDSNQPQHF | TGTGCCACCAAAACGACAGGAGATAGCAATCAGCCCCAGCATTTT
- | TRBD1 | TRBJ1-4 | TRBV19 | 16 | CASSTSGQGAVEKLFF | TGTGCCAGTAGTACTTCCGGACAGGGGGCGGTTGAAAAACTGTTTTTT
- | - | TRBJ1-2 | TRBV4-2 | 16 | CASSQDSGIANYGYTF | TGTGCCAGCAGCCAAGATAGCGGTATAGCTAACTATGGCTACACCTTC
- | - | TRBJ1-5 | TRBV19 | 13 | CASSDRWDQPQHF | TGTGCCAGTAGTGACAGGTGGGATCAGCCCCAGCATTTT
- | - | TRBJ1-2 | TRBV4-2 | 15 | CASSQDRLDTYGYTF | TGTGCCAGCAGCCAAGATCGGCTGGACACCTATGGCTACACCTTC
- | TRBD2 | TRBJ2-2 | TRBV7-6 | 17 | CASSLRGTSGSFGELFF | TGTGCCAGCAGCTTACGGGGGACTAGCGGGAGTTTCGGGGAGCTGTTTTTT
- | TRBD1 | TRBJ2-4 | TRBV7-9 | 16 | CASSLGQEGTKNIQYF | TGTGCCAGCAGTCTGGGACAGGAGGGAACCAAAAACATTCAGTACTTC
- | TRBD1 | TRBJ2-1 | TRBV19 | 13 | CASSIDRDNEQFF | TGTGCCAGTAGTATCGACAGGGACAATGAGCAGTTCTTC
few | - | TRBJ2-6 | TRBV7-8 | 18 | CASSSEGDYNSGANVLTF | TGTGCCAGCAGCTCGGAGGGGGACTACAACTCTGGGGCCAACGTCCTGACTTTC
- | - | TRBJ2-5 | TRBV7-3 | 13 | CASSLRPQRAQYF | TGTGCCAGCAGCTTGAGGCCCCAGCGGGCCCAGTACTTC
- | - | TRBJ1-2 | TRBV18 | 15 | CASSSDGVYSMGYTF | TGTGCCAGCTCATCGGACGGGGTATACTCTATGGGCTACACCTTC
- | TRBD1 | TRBJ2-1 | TRBV18 | 13 | CASSPRQGTEQFF | TGTGCCAGCTCGCCCCGACAGGGTACTGAGCAGTTCTTC
- | - | TRBJ1-3 | TRBV18 | 16 | CASSPLLDKSGNTIYF | TGTGCCAGCTCACCACTATTAGACAAGTCTGGAAACACCATATATTTT
- | - | TRBJ2-1 | TRBV19 | 13 | CASSTPGYNEQFF | TGTGCCAGTAGTACTCCGGGTTACAATGAGCAGTTCTTC
- | - | TRBJ2-2 | TRBV19 | 14 | CASLLDRKTGELFF | TGTGCCAGTTTACTCGACAGGAAAACCGGGGAGCTGTTTTTT
- | - | TRBJ1-2 | TRBV5-1 | 16 | CASSFTGRVESYGYTF | TGCGCCAGCAGCTTTACAGGGAGAGTGGAGAGCTATGGCTACACCTTC
- | TRBD1 | TRBJ1-1 | TRBV27 | 18 | CASSFATGTVRWNTEAFF | TGTGCCAGCAGTTTCGCGACAGGGACGGTGAGGTGGAACACTGAAGCTTTCTTT
- | TRBD2 | TRBJ2-1 | TRBV7-2 | 14 | CASSQGLAGGSEFF | TGTGCCAGCAGCCAGGGACTAGCGGGAGGATCGGAGTTCTTC
- | TRBD2 | TRBJ2-3 | TRBV7-2 | 16 | CASSAPLAGGTDTQYF | TGTGCCAGCAGCGCGCCTCTAGCGGGGGGCACAGATACGCAGTATTTT
- | TRBD1 | TRBJ1-5 | TRBV25-1 | 15 | CASSAKQGVDQPQHF | TGTGCCAGCAGTGCTAAACAGGGGGTCGATCAGCCCCAGCATTTT
- | - | TRBJ1-1 | TRBV4-1 | 14 | CASSQDLRNTEAFF | TGCGCCAGCAGCCAAGATCTCAGAAACACTGAAGCTTTCTTT
- | TRBD1 | TRBJ1-3 | TRBV18 | 18 | CASSPPQGAEASGNTIYF | TGTGCCAGCTCACCACCCCAGGGGGCGGAAGCCTCTGGAAACACCATATATTTT
many | TRBD1 | TRBJ1-5 | TRBV19 | 17 | CASTEWMPGQGTQPQHF | TGTGCCAGTACGGAATGGATGCCGGGACAGGGGACTCAGCCCCAGCATTTT
- | - | TRBJ2-1 | TRBV13 | 14 | CASSLTGSPNEQFF | TGTGCCAGCAGCTTAACGGGGAGCCCCAATGAGCAGTTCTTC
- | - | TRBJ1-1 | TRBV5-6 | 16 | CASSLVLGGLNTEAFF | TGTGCCAGCAGCTTGGTTCTCGGGGGGTTGAACACTGAAGCTTTCTTT
- | - | TRBJ2-2 | TRBV19 | 16 | CASSIEWGGGTGELFF | TGTGCCAGTAGTATAGAGTGGGGAGGTGGCACCGGGGAGCTGTTTTTT
- | - | TRBJ1-4 | TRBV19 | 14 | CASSVGIYNEKLFF | TGTGCCAGTAGCGTCGGGATTTATAATGAAAAACTGTTTTTT
- | TRBD2 | TRBJ2-2 | TRBV11-2 | 15 | CASIGLAGNTGELFF | TGTGCCAGCATTGGACTAGCGGGAAACACCGGGGAGCTGTTTTTT
few | - | TRBJ1-1 | TRBV9 | 16 | CASSVAARAPNTEAFF | TGTGCCAGCAGCGTAGCGGCCAGGGCACCAAACACTGAAGCTTTCTTT
- | - | TRBJ1-2 | TRBV29-1 | 13 | CSVETGTNYGYTF | TGCAGCGTGGAGACAGGAACTAACTATGGCTACACCTTC
- | TRBD1 | TRBJ1-1 | TRBV5-6 | 16 | CASSLAPGQWNTEAFF | TGTGCCAGCAGCTTGGCACCGGGACAGTGGAACACTGAAGCTTTCTTT
- | - | TRBJ2-7 | TRBV2 | 11 | CASRSSYEQYF | TGTGCCAGCAGATCCAGCTACGAGCAGTACTTC
few | TRBD2 | TRBJ2-1 | TRBV29-1 | 18 | CSAESGLAGGSSYNEQFF | TGCAGCGCGGAGTCGGGCCTAGCGGGAGGGAGCTCCTACAATGAGCAGTTCTTC
- | TRBD1 | TRBJ1-2 | TRBV2 | 13 | CASRQGARDGYTF | TGTGCCAGCCGACAGGGTGCGCGTGATGGCTACACCTTC
- | - | TRBJ1-5 | TRBV18 | 15 | CASSPGGQGGGPQHF | TGTGCCAGCTCACCAGGAGGGCAGGGCGGTGGGCCCCAGCATTTT
- | - | TRBJ1-5 | TRBV19 | 13 | CASSGRGAQPQHF | TGTGCCAGTAGTGGGAGGGGCGCTCAGCCCCAGCATTTT
- | - | TRBJ2-7 | TRBV9 | 15 | CASSVSRGLPYEQYF | TGTGCCAGCAGCGTTAGCAGGGGATTACCCTACGAGCAGTACTTC
- | TRBD1 | TRBJ1-4 | TRBV7-2 | 15 | CASSWQGATNEKLFF | TGTGCCAGCAGCTGGCAGGGGGCCACTAATGAAAAACTGTTTTTT
- | TRBD2 | TRBJ2-1 | TRBV4-1 | 16 | CASSQDELAGGWEQFF | TGCGCCAGCAGCCAAGATGAACTAGCGGGGGGCTGGGAGCAGTTCTTC
- | - | TRBJ1-2 | TRBV14 | 12 | CASSRFGGDYTF | TGTGCCAGCAGCCGGTTTGGGGGGGACTACACCTTC
- | - | TRBJ2-1 | TRBV29-1 | 15 | CSVRVGARTYNEQFF | TGCAGCGTGCGCGTGGGGGCGCGGACCTACAATGAGCAGTTCTTC